The clone carrying this TCR beta chain was recorded once. The data originate from a study of shared T cell receptors in the human thymus. Sequencing was performed with immunoSEQ multiplex PCR; in TCRdb, only in-frame clones are kept and a portion is missing. Among about 660,000 clones listed, roughly 90% were seen once. The CDR3 covers 18 residues. Trimming cost V 0 bases and J 1 base; bases outside gene matches: 9. Germline CDR1 and CDR2: LGHNA and YSLEER. These same records also appear under a second study, on human thymus T cells. That investigation notes: It was from resections taken during corrective heart surgery that the thymus tissue came. In unrelated individuals, thymic repertoires overlapped highly, according to related research.

The material sequenced was thymocytes. The chain carries TRBV4-3 and TRBJ2-7; TRBD2 aligns across 10 bases. This clonotype originated in a boy under two years old with a congenital heart defect. Here the CDR3 reads CASSQDTASGRGSYEQYF. In nucleotides, the CDR3 is TGCGCCAGCAGCCAAGATACGGCTAGCGGGAGAGGGTCCTACGAGCAGTACTTC.